The 16 T cell receptor beta chains in this list originate from one sample, sequenced in a study of sequential checkpoint blockade in melanoma (dated by TCRdb to between 2017 and 2020). The protocol used for the library was the immunoSEQ multiplex PCR assay. TCRdb's version of the immuneACCESS table is confined to in-frame rearrangements and falls short of the full clone set. An unresolved V gene accounts for under half of the shortfall where checked; the remainder is of unknown origin. The table for this sample lists roughly 8,400 clones; roughly 23% of them were counted only once. The leading ten clones occupy roughly 13% of the sample. The treatment or condition label for this specimen denotes: randomized to nivolumab then ipilimumab (arm A) or the reverse (arm B). Sequenced here: tumor tissue (inferred from file names), sampled from a patient given nivolumab and ipilimumab in sequence. The receptors were gathered from a human donor with melanoma.

There are many counts of this clone. The genes are TRBV11-3 and TRBJ1-1, with no clear D. CDR1 and CDR2 (germline): SGHNT, YENEEA. This CDR3 has 14 amino acids. The ends were cut back, 3 bases at V and 1 base at J, with 9 bases in the middle. CDR3 coding DNA: TGTGCCAGCAGCTTGACCCTGCCGAACACTGAAGCTTTCTTT. This translates into CASSLTLPNTEAFF.

This clone has at least ten counts. CDR3 bases: TGTGCCAGCAGCTCTCTAGTGGGGTTGGCAGATACGCAGTATTTT. It codes for CASSSLVGLADTQYF. This rearrangement joins TRBV7-6 to TRBJ2-3, with D hard to call. Germline CDR1 is SGHVS and CDR2 is FNYEAQ. The CDR3 sequence is 15 residues long. With 4 bases removed from V and 4 bases from J, the gap between germline ends came to 15 bases.

The chain carries TRBV5-1 and TRBJ2-1; 8 positions match TRBD1. Germline CDR1 SGHRS, CDR2 YFSETQ. V shed 3 bases and J 7 bases; nucleotides not matched to a gene: 9. CDR3 length: 15 amino acids. In DNA, the CDR3 is TGCGCCAGCAGCTCCCCGGACAGGGCCCTTAATGAGCAGTTCTTC. Its protein product is CASSSPDRALNEQFF.

There are many counts of this clone. The chain has TRBV6-8 and TRBJ1-1; D is uncertain. Germline lookup yields CDR1 MNHGY and CDR2 SAAAGT. The CDR3 consists of 14 residues. V was shortened by 8 bases and J by 3 bases, with 16 bases between the two germline ends. Here the CDR3 reads CASLRSGWDTEAFF. The CDR3, as DNA: TGTGCCAGCCTTCGCTCGGGGTGGGACACTGAAGCTTTCTTT.

This clone was recorded a few times. The chain combines TRBV12-2 with TRBJ2-7; the table's D call, TRBD1, has no DNA check behind it. TRBV12-2 has pseudogene status. The length of the CDR3 is 19 residues. CDR3 sequence (DNA): TGTGCCACCTCCCCAGGGGGGCCTGGAAGGTCGGATTGGAACTACGAGCAGTACGTC. Protein: CATSPGGPGRSDWNYEQYV.

This clone came up a few times. The CDR3 is CASHNPGPYNEQFF. CDR3 coding DNA: TGTGCCAGCCATAACCCCGGACCCTACAATGAGCAGTTCTTC. The chain has TRBV6-8 and TRBJ2-1; D gene ambiguous. The CDR3 consists of 14 residues. CDR1 and CDR2 (germline): MNHGY, SAAAGT. V lost 8 bases and J 2 bases, leaving 13 bases between the germline ends.

This clone is categorized as medium-sized. V gene TRBV11-3 combines with J gene TRBJ2-3; D is perhaps TRBD2 (6 bases). V gave up 6 bases and J gave up 0 bases, with 16 bases separating them. Looked up from germline, CDR1 is SGHNT and CDR2 is YENEEA. The CDR3 runs to 16 residues. CDR3 sequence reads: CASSYRGVISTDTQYF. CDR3 nucleotide sequence: TGTGCCAGCAGTTACCGCGGGGTTATTAGCACAGATACGCAGTATTTT.

The chain links TRBV6-4 to TRBJ2-7; D possibly matches TRBD1 or TRBD2 (6 bases each). The CDR3 length is 11 residues. V lost 9 bases and J lost 5, with 11 bases in between. Germline V gene lookup returns CDR1 MRHNA and CDR2 SNTAGT. In DNA form, the CDR3 reads TGTGCCAGTGGGGGGCGAAACGAGCAGTACTTC. This gives the protein CASGGRNEQYF.

This chain connects TRBV15 to TRBJ2-5; D remains ambiguous. Germline V lookup: CDR1 LNHNV, CDR2 YYDKDF (reference sequence). V was cut by 4 bases and J by 5 bases, with 17 bases left in between. CDR3 length: 15 amino acids. The CDR3 DNA reads as TGTGCCACCAGCACCGCCGCCCCCGCCCGGGAGACCCAGTACTTC. Translating gives CATSTAAPARETQYF.

This clone occurred a few times. The chain has TRBV7-6 and TRBJ2-2, with a weak D call TRBD1 (6 bases). Germline values: CDR1 SGHVS, CDR2 FNYEAQ. The CDR3 consists of 16 residues. V was trimmed by 6 bases and J by 0 bases, leaving 14 bases between them. The CDR3 DNA sequence: TGTGCCAGCAGTGACCCGGACAGATCGAACACCGGGGAGCTGTTTTTT. Encoded protein: CASSDPDRSNTGELFF.

V is TRBV10-2 and J is TRBJ2-7; D gene ambiguous. The CDR3 length is 13 residues. Germline V gene lookup returns CDR1 WSHSY and CDR2 SAAADI. V shed 1 base and J shed 3 bases, with 7 bases lying between them. CDR3 coding DNA: TGCGCCAGCAGTGAGTTCCGGAGCTACGAGCAGTACGTC. Translating it yields CASSEFRSYEQYV.

This clone was seen at least ten times. The chain recombines TRBV11-3 with TRBJ2-5; 9 nucleotides align to TRBD2. This CDR3 is 14 amino acids long. Germline V gene sequence: CDR1 SGHNT, CDR2 YENEEA. With V trimmed by 5 bases and J by 2 bases, 3 bases remained unmatched. DNA of the CDR3: TGTGCCAGCAGCCCGGGACTAGCACAAGAGACCCAGTACTTC. This sequence encodes CASSPGLAQETQYF. The variable domain in full, completed from reference TRBV11-3 and TRBJ2-5, reads EAGVVQSPRYKIIEKKQPVAFWCNPISGHNTLYWYLQNLGQGPELLIRYENEEAVDDSQLPKDRFSAERLKGVDSTLKIQPAELGDSAVYLCASSPGLAQETQYFGPGTRLLVL.

This chain links TRBV9 with TRBJ2-2, with D perhaps being TRBD1 or TRBD2 (5 bases each). Germline CDR1 reads SGDLS; CDR2 reads YYNGEE. The CDR3 runs 14 residues. V lost 5 bases to trimming and J lost 7 bases, with 15 bases between them. CDR3 bases: TGTGCCAGCAGAGAGGGGCCTATGATCGGGGAGCTGTTTTTT. This codes for CASREGPMIGELFF.

Judged by abundance, this clone is medium-sized. The genes are TRBV11-3 and TRBJ2-5, with 9 bases aligning to TRBD2. Germline V CDR1 and CDR2: SGHNT, YENEEA. The CDR3 loop spans 15 amino acids. After removal of 3 bases from V and 5 bases from J, the junction contained 7 bases not matched to a gene. CDR3 sequence reads: CASSFMAGGLETQYF. Written as DNA, the CDR3 is TGTGCCAGCAGCTTTATGGCGGGGGGGCTGGAGACCCAGTACTTC.

This clone was observed many times. This chain joins TRBV6-8 and TRBJ2-3, with TRBD1 matching over 8 bases. The germline V gene encodes CDR1 MNHGY and CDR2 SAAAGT. V shed 6 bases and J 4 bases; nucleotides not matched to a gene: 9. This CDR3 is built from 15 residues. The CDR3 here is CASSVWGQDSDTQYF. The DNA for the CDR3 is TGTGCCAGCAGCGTCTGGGGACAGGACTCAGATACGCAGTATTTT.

This clone was observed a handful of times. This sequence joins TRBV6-8 and TRBJ1-1; D unresolved. This CDR3 comprises 14 residues. Germline V gene sequence: CDR1 MNHGY, CDR2 SAAAGT. Deletions cut 2 bases from V and 5 bases from J, with 12 bases between. The CDR3 DNA follows: TGTGCCAGCAGTTACGGCGGTAGTAGGACTGAAGCTTTCTTT. As protein: CASSYGGSRTEAFF.